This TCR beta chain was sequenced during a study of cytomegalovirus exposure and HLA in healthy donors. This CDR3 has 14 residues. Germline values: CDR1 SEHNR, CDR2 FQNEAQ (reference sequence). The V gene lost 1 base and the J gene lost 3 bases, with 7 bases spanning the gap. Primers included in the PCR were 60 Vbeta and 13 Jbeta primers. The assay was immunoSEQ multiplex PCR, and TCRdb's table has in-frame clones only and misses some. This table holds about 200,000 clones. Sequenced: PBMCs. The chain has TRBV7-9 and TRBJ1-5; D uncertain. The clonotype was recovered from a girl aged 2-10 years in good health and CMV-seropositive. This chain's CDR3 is CASSLGGNNQPQHF. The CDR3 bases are TGTGCCAGCAGCTTAGGAGGGAACAATCAGCCCCAGCATTTT.